Below, 23 T cell receptor beta chains from the same sample are listed, as sequenced in a study of T cell repertoires in cytomegalovirus infection. From the reads, TCRdb called clonotypes with MiXCR, one entry per CDR3 protein. The data show about 150,000 distinct CDR3 sequences, with about a quarter seen just once and roughly 11% held by the top ten. Sequencing used PBMCs. Receptor source: a human donor in good health (CMV status not recorded). Some clones in this sample may be carry-over from other donors' samples.

V gene TRBV9 combines with J gene TRBJ1-2, with unresolved D. The V end lost 0 bases, the J end lost 7 bases, and 16 bases lay between the germline ends. The CDR3 covers 15 residues. From germline, CDR1 is SGDLS and CDR2 YYNGEE. The CDR3 region has the DNA TGTGCCAGCAGCGTAGAACCCGGAGGTGTTGGTGGCTACACCTTC. Its translation: CASSVEPGGVGGYTF.

The V and J genes are TRBV12-3 or TRBV12-4 and TRBJ2-7; maybe TRBD1 (5 bases). This CDR3 has 14 residues. Between the trimmed V and J ends, which lost 6 bases and 3 bases, there was a span of 15 bases. As DNA, the CDR3 is TGTGCCAGCAGAGGGCAGGGCTTAGGCTACGAGCAGTACTTC. This translates into CASRGQGLGYEQYF.

This clonotype was observed a handful of times. The rearrangement joins TRBV6-6 to TRBJ1-1, with 7 bases that match TRBD1. J was trimmed by 7 bases and V by 0 bases; bases with no gene match: 5. This CDR3 has 14 residues. In germline, CDR1 is MNHNY, CDR2 SVGAGI (reference sequence). The CDR3 DNA reads as TGTGCCAGCAGTTACTCCCGGGACAGCAGTGAAGCTTTCTTT. Encoded protein: CASSYSRDSSEAFF.

The V and J genes are TRBV7-2 and TRBJ2-7, with 8 bases identical to TRBD2. V shed 5 bases, J shed 2 bases, and the junction held 8 bases outside the gene matches. The CDR3 consists of 15 residues. Germline loops: CDR1 SGHTA, CDR2 FQGNSA. The CDR3 DNA follows: TGTGCCAGCAGCCCGAGCGGGAGCGCCCCCTACGAGCAGTACTTC. Protein product: CASSPSGSAPYEQYF. The full variable domain, in which reference TRBV7-2 and TRBJ2-7 provide the parts outside the CDR3, is GAGVSQSPSNKVTEKGKDVELRCDPISGHTALYWYRQSLGQGLEFLIYFQGNSAPDKSGLPSDRFSAERTGGSVSTLTIQRTQQEDSAVYLCASSPSGSAPYEQYFGPGTRLTVT.

The V call is TRBV30, the J call TRBJ1-2; D unresolved. The V and J ends lost 1 base and 8 bases respectively, with 11 bases between them. The V gene's germline CDR1 is GTSNPN and CDR2 SVGIG (reference sequence). The CDR3 spans 12 residues. The CDR3 loop is CAWSEGLGGYTF. The CDR3 nucleotides are TGTGCCTGGAGTGAGGGCCTCGGGGGCTACACCTTC.

The chain couples TRBV7-2 to TRBJ2-3; 8 bases are shared with TRBD2. Germline values: CDR1 SGHTA, CDR2 FQGNSA. V trimming: 2 bases; J trimming: 8 bases; junction bases outside the gene matches: 9. The CDR3 consists of 15 residues. CDR3 region: CASSLSPAGVGTQYF. The CDR3 DNA follows: TGTGCCAGCAGCTTAAGCCCAGCGGGAGTGGGTACGCAGTATTTT.

DNA of the CDR3: TGTGCCAGCAGTGCCGGGAGGGGAAATGAAAAACTGTTTTTT. Amino acids: CASSAGRGNEKLFF. The chain links TRBV25-1 to TRBJ1-4; possibly TRBD1 for D (5 bases). V was pared by 4 bases and J by 5 bases, with 11 bases between. CDR3 length equals 14 residues. The germline gives CDR1 MGHDK, CDR2 SYGVNS.

This chain links TRBV29-1 with TRBJ1-2; 8 nucleotides match TRBD1. CDR1 SQVTM and CDR2 ANQGSEA come from the germline V gene. Trimming at V came to 1 base and at J to 3 bases, leaving 4 bases not matched to a gene. The CDR3 is made up of 14 amino acids. The CDR3 protein is CSVEGTGSDYGYTF. The CDR3 DNA reads as TGCAGCGTTGAAGGGACAGGGTCTGACTATGGCTACACCTTC.

The table lists this clonotype with many counts. The V and J genes are TRBV7-2 and TRBJ1-6; 9 positions match TRBD1. The CDR3 spans 16 residues. Germline V lookup: CDR1 SGHTA, CDR2 FQGNSA. V was clipped by 5 bases and J by 7 bases; unmatched bases: 9. Here the CDR3 DNA reads TGTGCCAGCAGCCGACAGTCCGACAGGGGGAATTCACCCCTCCACTTT. Translating gives CASSRQSDRGNSPLHF.

A few counts support this clonotype. The chain uses TRBV5-8 and TRBJ2-2, with a weak D call TRBD2 (5 bases). The CDR3 contains 14 residues. Germline V gene lookup returns CDR1 SGHTS and CDR2 YDEGEE. V shed 4 bases and J shed 3 bases, with 10 bases lying between them. Written as DNA, the CDR3 is TGTGCCAGCAGCACTGGACTGCACACCGGGGAGCTGTTTTTT. Residues: CASSTGLHTGELFF.

This chain uses TRBV7-6 with TRBJ2-7; 8 nucleotides align to TRBD2. The V gene's germline CDR1 is SGHVS and CDR2 FNYEAQ. V lost 2 bases and J lost 4; bases outside the gene matches: 4. The CDR3 extends over 14 amino acids. The CDR3 DNA reads as TGTGCCAGCAGCTTATACGGGGGGGCTTACGAGCAGTACTTC. This translates into CASSLYGGAYEQYF.

This clonotype was seen ten or more times. The chain links TRBV7-2 to TRBJ2-4; D may correspond to TRBD1 or TRBD2 (6 bases each). The CDR3 contains 14 residues. Per germline, CDR1 SGHTA and CDR2 FQGNSA. V lost 5 bases and J lost 7, with 15 bases in between. The CDR3 nucleotides read TGTGCCAGCAGCCCCCGGCGAGGGGGGAACATTCAGTACTTC. Amino acid sequence: CASSPRRGGNIQYF.

This clonotype appeared a few times. The genes are TRBV20-1 and TRBJ2-2; no reliable D call. This CDR3 has 14 residues. V lost 2 bases and J 0 bases, leaving 7 bases between the germline ends. In germline, CDR1 is DFQATT, CDR2 SNEGSKA (reference sequence). In DNA, the CDR3 is TGCAGTGCTAGATGGTATCCGAACACCGGGGAGCTGTTTTTT. Encoded protein: CSARWYPNTGELFF.

The chain combines TRBV20-1 with TRBJ2-7; 15 nucleotides line up with TRBD2. J lost 2 bases, V lost 0 bases, and 11 bases had no gene match. Germline CDR1 is DFQATT and CDR2 is SNEGSKA (reference sequence). The CDR3 extends over 19 amino acids. CDR3 nucleotides: TGCAGTGCTAGAGATCTCGTTGGGACTAGCGGGAGGTACCCCTACGAGCAGTACTTC. Its translation is CSARDLVGTSGRYPYEQYF.

This chain uses TRBV30 with TRBJ1-3, with D unresolved. Trimming took 3 bases from V and 0 from J, leaving 9 bases between them. This CDR3 contains 14 residues. CDR1 is GTSNPN and CDR2 is SVGIG in the germline V gene (reference sequence). CDR3 in DNA: TGTGCCTGGAGGAACAGCCTCTCTGGAAACACCATATATTTT. Translating gives CAWRNSLSGNTIYF.

Concerning this clonotype: One junction end does not reproduce the germline sequence, and a read error may be involved. This chain joins TRBV25-1 and TRBJ2-5; D is uncertain. Germline V gives CDR1 MGHDK, CDR2 SYGVNS. The CDR3 has 13 residues. This CDR3 reads CASSELDQESQYF. In DNA, the CDR3 is TGTGCCAGCAGTGAACTAGACCAAGAGTCCCAGTACTTC. Supplemented by reference TRBV25-1 and TRBJ2-5, the full variable domain reads EADIYQTPRYLVIGTGKKITLECSQTMGHDKMYWYQQDPGMELHLIHYSYGVNSTEKGDLSSESTVSRIRTEHFPLTLESARPSHTSQYLCASSELDQESQYFGPGTRLLVL.

A few counts support this clonotype. This chain connects TRBV12-3 or TRBV12-4 to TRBJ1-1; 7 bases map to TRBD1. CDR3 length: 13 residues. The J segment lost 13 bases and the V segment lost 10 bases, leaving 18 bases of the junction unmatched. CDR3 nucleotide sequence: TGTGCCACCTCAAGGGACGAAGGGGGCTACGTTTTCTTT. Its protein product is CATSRDEGGYVFF.

This clonotype was observed a few times. V is TRBV12-3 or TRBV12-4 and J is TRBJ2-1; perhaps TRBD2 as D (5 bases). Trimming removed 4 bases at V and 6 bases at J, with 10 bases between. The length of the CDR3 is 13 residues. CDR3 bases: TGTGCCAGCAGTTCTGGACTTTCCAATGAGCAGTTCTTC. Its translation is CASSSGLSNEQFF.

This clonotype was seen a single time. This chain uses TRBV19 with TRBJ1-1; D uncertain. Germline-derived CDR1 and CDR2 are LNHDA and SQIVND (reference sequence). Trimming took 3 bases from V and 4 from J, leaving 6 bases between them. CDR3 length: 12 amino acids. The CDR3 loop reads CASSMVGTEAFF. Written as DNA, the CDR3 is TGTGCCAGTAGTATGGTGGGCACTGAAGCTTTCTTT.

This clonotype appeared a single time. This sequence joins TRBV12-3 or TRBV12-4 and TRBJ1-5; D might be TRBD1 (5 bases). This CDR3 region has 13 residues. V was trimmed by 6 bases and J by 7 bases, leaving 13 bases between them. Written as DNA, the CDR3 is TGTGCCAGCAGCTCTCCGGGGGACCAGCCCCAGCATTTT. Its translation is CASSSPGDQPQHF.

This clonotype was picked up a small number of times. DNA for the CDR3: TGTGCCAGCAGAGGACCGAACACTGAAGCTTTCTTT. The encoded protein is CASRGPNTEAFF. The chain is built from TRBV11-2 and TRBJ1-1; D is undetermined. With 6 bases removed from V and 1 base from J, the gap between germline ends came to 6 bases. From germline, CDR1 is SGHAT and CDR2 FQNNGV. CDR3 length: 12 residues. Complete variable domain (other parts from reference TRBV11-2 and TRBJ1-1): EAGVAQSPRYKIIEKRQSVAFWCNPISGHATLYWYQQILGQGPKLLIQFQNNGVVDDSQLPKDRFSAERLKGVDSTLKIQPAKLEDSAVYLCASRGPNTEAFFGQGTRLTVV.

At least ten counts were recorded for this clonotype. This rearrangement joins TRBV7-2 to TRBJ1-2; D is unresolved. V shed 1 base and J shed 5 bases, with 11 bases lying between them. This CDR3 spans 14 amino acids. Germline V gives CDR1 SGHTA, CDR2 FQGNSA. CDR3 sequence reads: CASSLGRGNYGYTF. CDR3 in DNA: TGTGCCAGCAGCTTAGGACGGGGTAATTATGGCTACACCTTC. Full variable domain (outside the CDR3, taken from reference TRBV7-2 and TRBJ1-2): GAGVSQSPSNKVTEKGKDVELRCDPISGHTALYWYRQSLGQGLEFLIYFQGNSAPDKSGLPSDRFSAERTGGSVSTLTIQRTQQEDSAVYLCASSLGRGNYGYTFGSGTRLTVV.

This clonotype has just a few counts. The CDR3 nucleotides read TGTGCCAGCAGCTTAGCGGGGGAGAGACAAGAGACCCAGTACTTC. Translated, it gives CASSLAGERQETQYF. The V gene is TRBV11-1, the J gene TRBJ2-5; the D gene could be TRBD1 or TRBD2 (5 bases each). The V end lost 0 bases, the J end lost 2 bases, and 10 bases lay between the germline ends. The V gene's germline CDR1 is SGHAT and CDR2 FQDESV (reference sequence). This CDR3 contains 15 residues. Based on the CDR3 plus reference TRBV11-1 and TRBJ2-5, the full variable domain is EAEVAQSPRYKITEKSQAVAFWCDPISGHATLYWYRQILGQGPELLVQFQDESVVDDSQLPKDRFSAERLKGVDSTLKIQPAELGDSAMYLCASSLAGERQETQYFGPGTRLLVL.